This T cell receptor (beta chain) came from a study of T cell responses to AZD1222 COVID-19 vaccine. This CDR3 comprises 15 residues. Trimming pared 0 bases from V and 1 base from J, leaving 10 bases between. Looked up from germline, CDR1 is SGHRS and CDR2 is YFSETQ. Data came from immunoSEQ multiplex PCR; TCRdb stores just in-frame clones and leaves some out. Of about 45,000 clones listed, 60% to 85% are singletons. Study results and caveats: Researchers report vaccine-associated CD4 TCRs spanning spike, with dominance at 160-218 and 743-854. A reported finding is that nearly half of spike-specific TCRs target unmutated variant regions.

Remarks on this clone: Its cognate antigen is unknown.

The V and J genes are TRBV5-1 and TRBJ2-5; D perhaps matches TRBD1 (6 bases). The sequences come from peripheral blood, collected on day 0 of AZD1222 vaccination. The clonotype comes from an adult in good health. The DNA for the CDR3 is TGCGCCAGCAGCTTGGTTGGGACACTCCAAGAGACCCAGTACTTC. Translated, it gives CASSLVGTLQETQYF.